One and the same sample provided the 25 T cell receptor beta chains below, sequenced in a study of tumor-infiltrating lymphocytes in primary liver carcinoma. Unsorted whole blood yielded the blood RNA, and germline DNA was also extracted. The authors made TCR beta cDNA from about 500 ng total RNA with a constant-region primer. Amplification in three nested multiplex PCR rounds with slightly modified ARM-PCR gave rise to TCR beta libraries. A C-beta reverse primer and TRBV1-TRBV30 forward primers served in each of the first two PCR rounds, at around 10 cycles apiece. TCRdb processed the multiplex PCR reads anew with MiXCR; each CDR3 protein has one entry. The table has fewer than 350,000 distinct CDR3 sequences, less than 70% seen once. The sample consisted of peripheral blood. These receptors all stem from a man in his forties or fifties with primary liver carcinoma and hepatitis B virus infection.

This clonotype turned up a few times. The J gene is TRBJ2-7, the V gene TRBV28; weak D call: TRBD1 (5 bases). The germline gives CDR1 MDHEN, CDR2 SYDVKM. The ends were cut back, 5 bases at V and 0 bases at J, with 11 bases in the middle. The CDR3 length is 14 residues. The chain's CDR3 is CASSHQGASYEQYF. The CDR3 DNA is TGTGCCAGCAGTCACCAAGGGGCCTCCTACGAGCAGTACTTC.

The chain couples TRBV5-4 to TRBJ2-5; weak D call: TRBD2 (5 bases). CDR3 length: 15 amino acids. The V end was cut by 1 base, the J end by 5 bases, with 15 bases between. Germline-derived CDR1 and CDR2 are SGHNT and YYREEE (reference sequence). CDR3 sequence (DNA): TGTGCCAGCAGCTTGCCTCGGGTAGGCGGGGAGACCCAGTACTTC. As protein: CASSLPRVGGETQYF.

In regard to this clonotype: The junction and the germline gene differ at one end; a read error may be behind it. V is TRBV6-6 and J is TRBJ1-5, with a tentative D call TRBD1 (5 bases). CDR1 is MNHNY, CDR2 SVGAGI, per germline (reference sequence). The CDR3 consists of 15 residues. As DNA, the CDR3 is TGTGTCAGCAGTGAACAGGCGATCGGCAATCAGCCCCAGCATTTT. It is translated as CVSSEQAIGNQPQHF.

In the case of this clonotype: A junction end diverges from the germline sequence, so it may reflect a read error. The CDR3 sequence: CASSLDSGHSHEQYF. The CDR3, as DNA: TGTGCCAGCAGCTTAGACAGCGGCCACTCCCACGAGCAGTACTTC. V and J are TRBV11-2 and TRBJ2-7; TRBD2 might be the D (5 bases). The CDR3 is 15 residues long. Germline V CDR1 and CDR2: SGHAT, FQNNGV. Variable domain in full (rest from reference TRBV11-2 and TRBJ2-7): EAGVAQSPRYKIIEKRQSVAFWCNPISGHATLYWYQQILGQGPKLLIQFQNNGVVDDSQLPKDRFSAERLKGVDSTLKIQPAKLEDSAVYLCASSLDSGHSHEQYFGPGTRLTVT.

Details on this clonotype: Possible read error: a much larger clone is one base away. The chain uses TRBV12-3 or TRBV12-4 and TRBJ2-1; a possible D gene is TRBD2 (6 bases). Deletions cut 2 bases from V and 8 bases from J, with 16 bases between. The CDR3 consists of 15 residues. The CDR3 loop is CASSLYGSSPHEQFF. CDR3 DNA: TGTGCCAGCAGTTTATACGGGAGTAGCCCCCATGAGCAGTTCTTC.

The CDR3 DNA follows: TGTGCCAGCAGCGTCGACGTCGACTTCTTTAACTATGAGCAGTTCTTC. It encodes CASSVDVDFFNYEQFF. This rearrangement joins TRBV9 to TRBJ2-1; no reliable D call. CDR1 is SGDLS and CDR2 is YYNGEE in the germline V gene. The CDR3 runs 16 residues. V lost 2 bases, J lost 8 bases, and 20 bases lay in between.

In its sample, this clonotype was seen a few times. CDR3: CASSFGTSGAGANVLTF. The CDR3 DNA sequence: TGCGCCAGCAGCTTCGGGACATCTGGAGCTGGGGCCAACGTCCTGACTTTC. V gene TRBV5-1 combines with J gene TRBJ2-6, with TRBD1 as a possible D gene (6 bases). The CDR3 is made up of 17 amino acids. V lost 2 bases and J 2 bases, leaving 14 bases between the germline ends. Germline V CDR1 and CDR2: SGHRS, YFSETQ.

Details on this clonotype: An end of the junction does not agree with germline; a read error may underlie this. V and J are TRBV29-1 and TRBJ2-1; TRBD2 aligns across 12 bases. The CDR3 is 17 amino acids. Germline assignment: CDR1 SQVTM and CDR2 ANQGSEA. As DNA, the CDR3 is TGCGGCGTTGTAATGGGCTATGGGACTAGCGGGCGGAATGAGCAGTTCTTC. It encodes CGVVMGYGTSGRNEQFF.

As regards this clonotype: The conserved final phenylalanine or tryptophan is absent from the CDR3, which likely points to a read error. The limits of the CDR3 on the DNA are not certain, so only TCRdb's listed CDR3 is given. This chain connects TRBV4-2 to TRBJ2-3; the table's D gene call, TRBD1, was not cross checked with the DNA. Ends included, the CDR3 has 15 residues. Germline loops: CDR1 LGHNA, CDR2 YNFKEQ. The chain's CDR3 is CASSQDRRVGATQYY.

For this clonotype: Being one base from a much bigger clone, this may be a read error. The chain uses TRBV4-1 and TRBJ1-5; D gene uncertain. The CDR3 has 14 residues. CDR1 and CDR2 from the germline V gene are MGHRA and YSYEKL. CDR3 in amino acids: CASNQDTVNQPQHF. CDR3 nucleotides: TGCGCCAGCAACCAAGATACGGTCAATCAGCCCCAGCATTTT.

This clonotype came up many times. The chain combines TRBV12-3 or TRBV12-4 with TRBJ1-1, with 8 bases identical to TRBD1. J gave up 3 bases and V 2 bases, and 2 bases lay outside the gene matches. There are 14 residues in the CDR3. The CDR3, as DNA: TGTGCCAGCAGTTTACAGGGGGCTGACACTGAAGCTTTCTTT. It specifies CASSLQGADTEAFF.

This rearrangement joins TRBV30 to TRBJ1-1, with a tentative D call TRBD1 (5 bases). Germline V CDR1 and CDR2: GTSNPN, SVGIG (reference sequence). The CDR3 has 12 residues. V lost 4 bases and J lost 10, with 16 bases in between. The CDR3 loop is CAWKAGLGGAFF. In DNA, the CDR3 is TGTGCCTGGAAAGCGGGCCTCGGGGGAGCTTTCTTT.

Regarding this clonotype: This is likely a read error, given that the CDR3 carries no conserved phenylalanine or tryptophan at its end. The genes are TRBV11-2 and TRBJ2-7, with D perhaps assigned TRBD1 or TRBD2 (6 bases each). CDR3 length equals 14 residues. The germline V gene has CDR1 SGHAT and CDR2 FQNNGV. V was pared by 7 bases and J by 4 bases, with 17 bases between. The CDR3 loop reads CASTLGASDYEQYY. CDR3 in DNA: TGTGCCAGCACCTTGGGGGCTAGCGATTACGAGCAGTACTAC.

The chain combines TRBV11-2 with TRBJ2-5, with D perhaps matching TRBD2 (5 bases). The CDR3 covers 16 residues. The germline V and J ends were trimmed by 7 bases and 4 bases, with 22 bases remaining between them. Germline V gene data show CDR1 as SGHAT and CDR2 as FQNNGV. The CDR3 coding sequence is TGTGCCAGCAACTCAAGTATGCGGGTGCGGCTAGAGACCCAGTACTTC. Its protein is CASNSSMRVRLETQYF.

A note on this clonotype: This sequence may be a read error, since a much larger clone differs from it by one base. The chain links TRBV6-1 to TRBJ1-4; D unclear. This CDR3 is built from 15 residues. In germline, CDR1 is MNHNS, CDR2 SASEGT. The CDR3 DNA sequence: TGTGCCAGCAGTGAGGTGACGGAGATTAATGAAAAACTGCTTTTT. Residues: CASSEVTEINEKLLF.

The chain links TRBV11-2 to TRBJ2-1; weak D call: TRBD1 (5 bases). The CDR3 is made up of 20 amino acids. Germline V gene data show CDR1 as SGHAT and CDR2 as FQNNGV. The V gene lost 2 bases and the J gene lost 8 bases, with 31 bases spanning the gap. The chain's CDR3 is CASSLSGPTVNGLRYDEQFF. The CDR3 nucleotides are TGTGCCAGCAGCTTATCTGGTCCGACAGTGAATGGGCTGCGGTACGATGAGCAGTTCTTC.

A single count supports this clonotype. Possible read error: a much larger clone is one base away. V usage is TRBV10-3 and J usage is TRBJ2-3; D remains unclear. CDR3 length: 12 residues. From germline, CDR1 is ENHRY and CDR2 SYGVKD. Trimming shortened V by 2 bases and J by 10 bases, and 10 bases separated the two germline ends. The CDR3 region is CAISEPSQAQYF. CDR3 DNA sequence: TGTGCCATCAGTGAGCCTTCTCAAGCGCAGTATTTT.

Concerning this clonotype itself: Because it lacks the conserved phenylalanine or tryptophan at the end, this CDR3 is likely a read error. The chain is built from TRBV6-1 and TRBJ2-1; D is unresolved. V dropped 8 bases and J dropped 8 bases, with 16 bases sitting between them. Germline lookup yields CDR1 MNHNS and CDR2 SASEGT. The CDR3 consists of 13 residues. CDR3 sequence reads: CASRETEPDEQFL. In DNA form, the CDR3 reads TGTGCCAGCCGAGAAACAGAGCCCGATGAGCAGTTCCTC.

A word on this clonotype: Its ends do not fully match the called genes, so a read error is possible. The CDR3 spells CTSSSRTGGTDTQYF. The CDR3 nucleotides are TGTACCAGCAGCTCCAGGACAGGGGGCACCGATACGCAGTATTTT. V and J are TRBV11-2 and TRBJ2-3; TRBD1 matches 11 bases. The germline V gene has CDR1 SGHAT and CDR2 FQNNGV. The CDR3 is made up of 15 amino acids.

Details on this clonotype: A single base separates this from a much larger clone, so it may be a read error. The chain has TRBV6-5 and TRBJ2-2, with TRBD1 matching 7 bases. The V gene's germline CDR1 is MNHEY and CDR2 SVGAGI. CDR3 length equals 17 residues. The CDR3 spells CAISYSHRGTNTGELFF. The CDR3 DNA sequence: TGTGCCATCAGTTACTCGCACAGGGGAACGAACACCGGGGAGCTGTTTTTT.

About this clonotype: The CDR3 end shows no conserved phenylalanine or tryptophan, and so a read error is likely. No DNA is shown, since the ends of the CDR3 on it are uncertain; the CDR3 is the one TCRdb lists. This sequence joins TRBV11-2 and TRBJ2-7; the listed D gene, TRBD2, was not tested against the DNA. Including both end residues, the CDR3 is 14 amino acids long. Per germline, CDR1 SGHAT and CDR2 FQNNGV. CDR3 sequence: CASSPDPHGYEQYL.

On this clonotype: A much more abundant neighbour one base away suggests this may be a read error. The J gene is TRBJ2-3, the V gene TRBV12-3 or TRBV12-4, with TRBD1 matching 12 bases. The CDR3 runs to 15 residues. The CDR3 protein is CASSPGQGARETEYF. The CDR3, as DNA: TGTGCCAGCAGCCCGGGACAGGGGGCGAGAGAGACCGAGTACTTC.

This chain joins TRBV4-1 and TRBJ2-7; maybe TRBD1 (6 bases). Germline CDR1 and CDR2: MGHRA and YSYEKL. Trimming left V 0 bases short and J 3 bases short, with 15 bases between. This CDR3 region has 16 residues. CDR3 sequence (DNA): TGCGCCAGCAGCCAAGAGACAAGGGGGTCAAACTACGAGCAGTACTTC. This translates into CASSQETRGSNYEQYF.

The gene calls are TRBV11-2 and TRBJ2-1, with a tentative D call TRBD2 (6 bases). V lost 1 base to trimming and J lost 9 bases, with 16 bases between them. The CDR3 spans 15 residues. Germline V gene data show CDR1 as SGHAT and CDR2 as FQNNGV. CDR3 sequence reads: CASSLGRWDGGEQFF. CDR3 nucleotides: TGTGCCAGCAGCTTAGGGAGATGGGACGGGGGTGAGCAGTTCTTC.

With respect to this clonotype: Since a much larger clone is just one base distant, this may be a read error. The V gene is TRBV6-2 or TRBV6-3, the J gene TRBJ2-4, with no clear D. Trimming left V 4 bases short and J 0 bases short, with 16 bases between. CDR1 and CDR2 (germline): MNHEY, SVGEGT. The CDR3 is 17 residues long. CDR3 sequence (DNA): TGTGCCAGCAGTTGCTCGATGAGGTTCCTAGCCAAAAACATTCAGTACTTC. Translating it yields CASSCSMRFLAKNIQYF.